This T cell receptor beta chain was sequenced for a study of blood T cell repertoires in COVID-19. Overall study: Specimens from acute and convalescent COVID-19 originated in the United States, Italy and Spain. Sample material is recorded as cDNA or gDNA derived from T cells, B-cell-depleted T cells, or PBMCs.

Original processing methods: Amplification from reference gene primers served as the basis for estimated nucleated cell counts. Sequencing was performed with immunoSEQ multiplex PCR; in TCRdb, only in-frame clones are kept and a portion is missing. The D gene and trimming were derived from the DNA, and the V and J assignments and clone size from that table. The sample carries around 250,000 clones, around 82% recorded once. The CDR3 runs 16 residues. V shed 3 bases and J 9 bases; nucleotides not matched to a gene: 10. Germline lookup yields CDR1 SGHNT and CDR2 YYREEE (reference sequence). This clone has just a few counts.

This TCR derives from a man older than 75 with acute or convalescent COVID-19. This rearrangement joins TRBV5-4 to TRBJ2-1; 12 bases are a match to TRBD2. Sample: peripheral blood. This CDR3 reads CASSSQTSGGFGEQFF. The CDR3 DNA sequence: TGTGCCAGCAGCTCACAAACTAGCGGGGGGTTTGGTGAGCAGTTCTTC.